What follows are 24 T cell receptor beta chains derived from one specimen sequenced in a study of T-cell memory formation after mild COVID-19. TCRdb re-called the 5' RACE reads with MiXCR, one entry per CDR3 protein. The sample yields roughly 110,000 distinct CDR3 sequences, over 20% seen once. The sample taken for sequencing was PBMCs or a T cell subset sorted from them (not recorded which). These receptors were collected from a man younger than 30 who had mild COVID-19 (a few samples of this study predate the infection). Cell type and time point are not known.

This sequence joins TRBV4-1 and TRBJ2-3, with D possibly called TRBD1 or TRBD2 (5 bases each). V lost 4 bases and J lost 4, with 15 bases in between. The CDR3 extends over 15 amino acids. Germline V lookup: CDR1 MGHRA, CDR2 YSYEKL. The CDR3 here is CASSPQGPGPDTQYF. CDR3 bases: TGCGCCAGCAGCCCCCAGGGACCTGGTCCAGATACGCAGTATTTT.

This chain links TRBV28 with TRBJ2-7, with D perhaps matching TRBD2 (6 bases). Trimming removed 8 bases at V and 2 bases at J, with 13 bases between. Per germline, CDR1 MDHEN and CDR2 SYDVKM. The CDR3 loop spans 13 amino acids. This CDR3 reads CASQGRETYEQYF. The CDR3 DNA reads TGTGCCAGCCAGGGACGGGAGACCTACGAGCAGTACTTC. Full variable domain (outside the CDR3, taken from reference TRBV28 and TRBJ2-7): DVKVTQSSRYLVKRTGEKVFLECVQDMDHENMFWYRQDPGLGLRLIYFSYDVKMKEKGDIPEGYSVSREKKERFSLILESASTNQTSMYLCASQGRETYEQYFGPGTRLTVT.

The chain couples TRBV12-3 or TRBV12-4 to TRBJ2-3, with 9 nucleotides matching TRBD1. Trimming at V came to 6 bases and at J to 0 bases, leaving 13 bases not matched to a gene. The CDR3 has 18 residues. The CDR3 coding sequence is TGTGCCAGCAGCCACGGGCCCTCGGGACAGGGAAGCACAGATACGCAGTATTTT. Protein sequence: CASSHGPSGQGSTDTQYF.

The chain couples TRBV6-1 to TRBJ2-4, with 12 nucleotides matching TRBD2. Germline-derived CDR1 and CDR2 are MNHNS and SASEGT. The CDR3 covers 17 residues. J lost 7 bases, V lost 0 bases, and 7 bases had no gene match. CDR3 residues: CASSEAKLTSGGNIQYF. The CDR3, as DNA: TGTGCCAGCAGTGAAGCTAAACTGACTAGCGGGGGTAACATTCAGTACTTC.

This clonotype was seen a handful of times. The rearrangement links TRBV7-8 to TRBJ1-1, with D perhaps TRBD1 (5 bases). V lost 9 bases to trimming and J lost 4 bases, with 21 bases between them. This CDR3 has 15 residues. CDR1 is SGHVS and CDR2 is FQNEAQ in the germline V gene. The CDR3 DNA follows: TGTGCCAGTCACACCGGGGACTGGAGGGGCACTGAAGCTTTCTTT. Residues: CASHTGDWRGTEAFF.

The gene calls are TRBV4-3 and TRBJ2-1; possibly TRBD2 for D (5 bases). CDR3 size: 15 residues. The germline V gene encodes CDR1 LGHNA and CDR2 YSLEER. V lost 4 bases and J lost 9, with 19 bases in between. This CDR3 is CASSPRQGPSGEQFF. The CDR3 nucleotides are TGCGCCAGCAGCCCCCGACAAGGGCCAAGCGGTGAGCAGTTCTTC.

This sequence joins TRBV4-3 and TRBJ2-7; 9 bases align to TRBD2. Trimming removed 0 bases from V and 2 bases from J; junction bases left unmatched: 2. The germline V gene has CDR1 LGHNA and CDR2 YSLEER. This CDR3 has 15 amino acids. CDR3 region: CASSQEASGAYEQYV. As DNA, the CDR3 is TGCGCCAGCAGCCAAGAGGCTAGCGGGGCCTACGAGCAGTACGTC.

This chain joins TRBV9 and TRBJ1-4, with a tentative D call TRBD1 (5 bases). The CDR3 sequence is 14 residues long. Germline loops: CDR1 SGDLS, CDR2 YYNGEE. V was cut by 1 base and J by 2 bases, with 6 bases left in between. CDR3 nucleotide sequence: TGTGCCAGCAGCGTAAAGGGGACTAATGAAAAACTGTTTTTT. Translating it yields CASSVKGTNEKLFF. Combining the CDR3 with reference TRBV9 and TRBJ1-4 gives the whole variable domain DSGVTQTPKHLITATGQRVTLRCSPRSGDLSVYWYQQSLDQGLQFLIQYYNGEERAKGNILERFSAQQFPDLHSELNLSSLELGDSALYFCASSVKGTNEKLFFGSGTQLSVL.

The chain is built from TRBV12-3 or TRBV12-4 and TRBJ2-1; the D gene is possibly TRBD1 (5 bases). Between the trimmed V and J ends, which lost 3 bases and 6 bases, there was a span of 12 bases. This CDR3 has 14 residues. CDR3 in DNA: TGTGCCAGCAGTTTCCCCCTAAGGGGCAATGAGCAGTTCTTC. Amino acid sequence: CASSFPLRGNEQFF.

This clonotype was detected only a few times. The chain is built from TRBV6-2 or TRBV6-3 and TRBJ2-3, with TRBD2 identical over 15 bases. Per the germline V gene, CDR1 is MNHEY and CDR2 is SVGEGT. J was trimmed by 2 bases and V by 5 bases; bases with no gene match: 5. The CDR3 is made up of 17 amino acids. CDR3 amino acids: CASSPGLAGGITDTQYF. CDR3 DNA: TGTGCCAGCAGTCCCGGACTAGCGGGGGGGATCACAGATACGCAGTATTTT.

In its sample, this clonotype was seen a few times. This chain links TRBV30 with TRBJ2-1; no clear D. The germline V gene encodes CDR1 GTSNPN and CDR2 SVGIG (reference sequence). This CDR3 comprises 10 residues. Trimming removed 5 bases from V and 5 bases from J, with 4 bases in between. The CDR3 here is CAWGDNEQFF. CDR3 nucleotide sequence: TGTGCCTGGGGGGACAATGAGCAGTTCTTC.

V and J are TRBV6-2 or TRBV6-3 and TRBJ2-7, with 13 positions matching TRBD2. CDR1 is MNHEY, CDR2 SVGEGT, per germline. This CDR3 spans 17 amino acids. Trimming cost V 0 bases and J 3 bases; bases outside gene matches: 5. The CDR3 here is CASSYSPRTSGGYEQYF. CDR3 coding DNA: TGTGCCAGCAGTTACTCCCCCCGGACTAGCGGGGGCTACGAGCAGTACTTC.

This clonotype was observed a handful of times. The genes are TRBV5-6 and TRBJ2-3, with D perhaps TRBD1 (5 bases). This CDR3 has 13 amino acids. V shed 2 bases and J shed 4 bases, with 8 bases lying between them. CDR1 SGHDT and CDR2 YYEEEE come from the germline V gene. The CDR3 loop reads CASSLVGADTQYF. In nucleotides, the CDR3 is TGTGCCAGCAGCTTAGTAGGGGCAGATACGCAGTATTTT.

This clonotype was recorded a few times. This sequence joins TRBV24-1 and TRBJ2-3; D is possibly TRBD1 (6 bases). CDR3 size: 12 residues. Germline values: CDR1 KGHDR, CDR2 SFDVKD. V was shortened by 4 bases and J by 7 bases, with 8 bases between the two germline ends. The CDR3 protein is CATSEGQNTQYF. In DNA form, the CDR3 reads TGTGCCACCAGTGAAGGACAGAATACGCAGTATTTT.

The chain has TRBV5-6 and TRBJ2-7; D is possibly TRBD2 (6 bases). The CDR3 contains 14 residues. Germline V gene lookup returns CDR1 SGHDT and CDR2 YYEEEE. V lost 4 bases to trimming and J lost 3 bases, with 14 bases between them. The CDR3: CASSPGLGGYEQYF. In nucleotides, the CDR3 is TGTGCCAGCAGCCCGGGCTTGGGAGGCTACGAGCAGTACTTC.

This clonotype was seen a few times. The J gene is TRBJ2-2, the V gene TRBV7-6, with TRBD1 identical over 10 bases. The CDR3 covers 14 residues. With V trimmed by 5 bases and J by 8 bases, 5 bases remained unmatched. CDR1 and CDR2 (germline): SGHVS, FNYEAQ. CDR3 bases: TGTGCCAGCAGCCCGGGGACAGGGGATGGGGAGCTGTTTTTT. This encodes CASSPGTGDGELFF.

The chain combines TRBV5-6 with TRBJ2-1; D tentatively reads TRBD1 or TRBD2 (7 bases each). The CDR3 extends over 16 amino acids. The germline gives CDR1 SGHDT, CDR2 YYEEEE. Trimming cost V 4 bases and J 2 bases, with 16 bases left between them. Written as DNA, the CDR3 is TGTGCCAGCAGCGACATCAGGGGGGGAACCTACAATGAGCAGTTCTTC. Translation: CASSDIRGGTYNEQFF.

This clonotype showed up just a few times. V usage is TRBV6-5 and J usage is TRBJ1-1, with D possibly TRBD1 on 6 matching bases. The germline V and J ends were trimmed by 6 bases and 8 bases, with 13 bases remaining between them. The CDR3 covers 12 residues. Germline CDR1 is MNHEY and CDR2 is SVGAGI. CDR3 region: CASSPWGQEAFF. CDR3 DNA sequence: TGTGCCAGCAGCCCATGGGGGCAAGAAGCTTTCTTT.

The CDR3 nucleotides read TGTGCCAGCAGCTTAACCCAGAACACCGGGGAGCTGTTTTTT. As protein: CASSLTQNTGELFF. The J gene is TRBJ2-2, the V gene TRBV7-3; D is undetermined. In germline, CDR1 is SGHTA, CDR2 FQGTGA. The V end lost 0 bases, the J end lost 1 base, and 3 bases lay between the germline ends. This CDR3 region has 14 residues.

This clonotype has just one count. The V gene is TRBV6-2 or TRBV6-3, the J gene TRBJ2-2; perhaps TRBD2 as D (5 bases). The length of the CDR3 is 14 residues. With 2 bases removed from V and 1 base from J, the gap between germline ends came to 5 bases. From germline, CDR1 is MNHEY and CDR2 SVGEGT. CDR3 nucleotides: TGTGCCAGCAGTTACAGCGGGAACACCGGGGAGCTGTTTTTT. This codes for CASSYSGNTGELFF.

This clonotype was recorded once. The gene calls are TRBV20-1 and TRBJ1-1, with D perhaps matching TRBD1 (5 bases). The V and J ends lost 3 bases and 1 base respectively, with 12 bases between them. In germline, CDR1 is DFQATT, CDR2 SNEGSKA (reference sequence). There are 14 residues in the CDR3. The CDR3 here is CSASLPGQNTEAFF. The DNA of the CDR3 is TGCAGTGCTAGTCTACCAGGACAGAACACTGAAGCTTTCTTT.

The CDR3 sequence is CASTEGSTGGTDTQYF. CDR3 DNA sequence: TGTGCCAGCACCGAGGGGTCGACAGGGGGCACAGATACGCAGTATTTT. The chain links TRBV7-9 to TRBJ2-3; the match to TRBD1 covers 8 bases. The germline V gene has CDR1 SEHNR and CDR2 FQNEAQ (reference sequence). The CDR3 is 16 residues long. V gave up 7 bases and J gave up 1 base; unmatched junction bases: 10.

The sample holds a few counts of this clonotype. The V gene is TRBV5-1, the J gene TRBJ2-6; D gene ambiguous. Per germline, CDR1 SGHRS and CDR2 YFSETQ. The V gene lost 4 bases and the J gene lost 0 bases, with 11 bases spanning the gap. The CDR3 runs to 16 residues. The chain's CDR3 is CASSPEGSSGANVLTF. CDR3 nucleotides: TGCGCCAGCAGCCCTGAAGGCAGCTCTGGGGCCAACGTCCTGACTTTC.

This clonotype was seen a handful of times. The CDR3 protein is CASSLGSGHVNTGELFF. CDR3 DNA: TGCGCCAGCAGCTTGGGGTCGGGACACGTCAACACCGGGGAGCTGTTTTTT. J is TRBJ2-2 and V is TRBV5-1; D is possibly TRBD1 (6 bases). The V gene's germline CDR1 is SGHRS and CDR2 YFSETQ. Deletions cut 0 bases from V and 2 bases from J, with 14 bases between. The CDR3 loop spans 17 amino acids.